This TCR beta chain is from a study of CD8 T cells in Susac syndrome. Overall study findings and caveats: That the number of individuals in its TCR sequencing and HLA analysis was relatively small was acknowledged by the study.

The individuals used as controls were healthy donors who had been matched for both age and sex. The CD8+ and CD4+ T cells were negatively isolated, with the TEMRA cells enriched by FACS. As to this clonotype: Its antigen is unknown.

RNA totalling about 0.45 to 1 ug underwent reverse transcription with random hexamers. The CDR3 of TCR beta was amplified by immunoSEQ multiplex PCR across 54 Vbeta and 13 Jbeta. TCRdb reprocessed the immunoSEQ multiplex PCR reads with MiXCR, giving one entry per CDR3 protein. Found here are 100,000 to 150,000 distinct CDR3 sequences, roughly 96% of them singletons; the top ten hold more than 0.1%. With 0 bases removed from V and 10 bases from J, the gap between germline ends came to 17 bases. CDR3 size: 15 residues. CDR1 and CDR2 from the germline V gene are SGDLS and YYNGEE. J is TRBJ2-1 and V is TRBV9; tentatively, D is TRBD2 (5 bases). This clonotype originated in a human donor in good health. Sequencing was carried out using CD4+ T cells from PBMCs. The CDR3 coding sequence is TGTGCCAGCAGCGTAGAGCGGCTAGTTGGAAGGGAGCAGTTCTTC. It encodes CASSVERLVGREQFF.